The 16 T cell receptor beta chains reported below all come from one sample, sequenced in a study of metastatic and nonmetastatic thyroid tumors. From the PCR reads, TCRdb re-called clones with MiXCR. The table has approximately 30,000 clones, around 7% seen once. The entire patient cohort was treatment-naive prior to thyroid surgery. The sequenced sample consisted of blood. These receptors were obtained from a female donor with papillary thyroid cancer or a benign thyroid nodule (not recorded which). Some clones in this sample may be carry-over from other donors' samples.

This clone has just one count. The CDR3 spells CASGQTSTDTQYF. CDR3 nucleotides: TGTGCCAGCGGACAGACTAGCACAGATACGCAGTATTTT. The genes are TRBV7-9 and TRBJ2-3, with a weak D call TRBD1 (6 bases). There are 13 residues in the CDR3. Trimming left V 8 bases short and J 0 bases short, with 9 bases between. Germline lookup yields CDR1 SEHNR and CDR2 FQNEAQ (reference sequence).

In the case of this clone: A much larger clone lies a single base off, so this may be a read error. The V call is TRBV5-1, the J call TRBJ1-4, with D maybe TRBD1 (5 bases). Germline V gene sequence: CDR1 SGHRS, CDR2 YFSETQ. The CDR3 is 14 residues long. DNA for the CDR3: TGCGCCAGCAGCCAATACGGGGCCAATGAAGAACTGTTTTTT. As protein: CASSQYGANEELFF. Supplemented by reference TRBV5-1 and TRBJ1-4, the full variable domain reads KAGVTQTPRYLIKTRGQQVTLSCSPISGHRSVSWYQQTPGQGLQFLFEYFSETQRNKGNFPGRFSGRQFSNSRSEMNVSTLELGDSALYLCASSQYGANEELFFGSGTQLSVL.

This clone was recorded many times. This chain links TRBV2 with TRBJ2-5, with 13 positions matching TRBD2. Trimming cost V 6 bases and J 3 bases; bases outside gene matches: 13. The CDR3 covers 18 residues. Germline CDR1 SNHLY, CDR2 FYNNEI. This CDR3 is CASRTGTSGTYPKETQYF. The CDR3 nucleotides read TGTGCCAGCAGAACCGGGACTAGCGGGACTTATCCCAAAGAGACCCAGTACTTC.

This clone was recorded many times. The chain recombines TRBV12-3 or TRBV12-4 with TRBJ2-3; TRBD2 matches 9 bases. The length of the CDR3 is 15 residues. J lost 5 bases, V lost 4 bases, and 7 bases had no gene match. This CDR3 is CASSSPAGGEDTQYF. The CDR3 DNA reads as TGTGCCAGCAGTTCCCCGGCGGGAGGGGAAGATACGCAGTATTTT.

This clone occurred many times. The chain recombines TRBV25-1 with TRBJ2-2, with TRBD1 matching over 12 bases. Germline lookup yields CDR1 MGHDK and CDR2 SYGVNS. This CDR3 spans 16 amino acids. J lost 6 bases, V lost 4 bases, and 6 bases had no gene match. CDR3 sequence (DNA): TGTGCCAGCAGTGCTGCCGGGACAGGGGGCCCCGGGGAGCTGTTTTTT. Amino acids: CASSAAGTGGPGELFF.

This clone has ten or more counts. The chain recombines TRBV20-1 with TRBJ2-7; TRBD2 is a possible D gene (6 bases). Germline CDR1 reads DFQATT; CDR2 reads SNEGSKA (reference sequence). This CDR3 has 14 residues. Trimming removed 3 bases at V and 1 base at J, with 13 bases between. CDR3 DNA: TGCAGTGCTAGCCTCGGTAGCGGATCCTACGAGCAGTACTTC. This gives the protein CSASLGSGSYEQYF.

This clone showed up many times. The V gene is TRBV3-1, the J gene TRBJ2-5; the D is unclear. The CDR3 is 13 residues long. CDR1 LGHDT and CDR2 YNNKEL come from the germline V gene (reference sequence). Trimming took 4 bases from V and 4 from J, leaving 10 bases between them. The CDR3 here is CASSPNYPETQYF. CDR3 bases: TGTGCCAGCAGCCCCAACTACCCAGAGACCCAGTACTTC.

Points on this clone: A much larger clone is a single base away; this may be a read error. The chain employs TRBV10-1 and TRBJ2-1, with 7 bases aligning to TRBD2. V was clipped by 7 bases and J by 2 bases; unmatched bases: 20. Germline-derived CDR1 and CDR2 are WNHNN and SYGVQD (reference sequence). The CDR3 is 19 residues long. CDR3 sequence: CASTSLARTWGGTYNEQFF. The DNA of the CDR3 is TGCGCCAGCACCAGCCTTGCCCGGACATGGGGGGGAACCTACAATGAGCAGTTCTTC.

There are many counts of this clone. The rearrangement links TRBV5-6 to TRBJ1-2; 10 nucleotides agree with TRBD1. Losses at the gene ends were 3 bases for V and 8 bases for J; bases not matched to a gene: 10. There are 15 residues in the CDR3. Looked up from germline, CDR1 is SGHDT and CDR2 is YYEEEE. CDR3 bases: TGTGCCAGCAGCTCGTCCGGGACAGGGGCATGGGGCTACACCTTC. This encodes CASSSSGTGAWGYTF.

This clone was found a few times. A much larger clone differs from this one at a single base, so this may be a read error. The rearrangement links TRBV18 to TRBJ2-7; a possible D gene is TRBD2 (6 bases). The CDR3 is 13 amino acids. CDR1 KGHSH and CDR2 LQKENI come from the germline V gene. This CDR3 reads CASSRRESFEQCF. The DNA of the CDR3 is TGTGCCAGCTCACGTCGGGAGTCCTTCGAGCAGTGCTTC.

This clone has at least ten counts. J is TRBJ1-2 and V is TRBV6-5; TRBD1 is a possible D gene (5 bases). Trimming shortened V by 0 bases and J by 3 bases, and 11 bases separated the two germline ends. This CDR3 spans 15 amino acids. The germline gives CDR1 MNHEY, CDR2 SVGAGI. The CDR3 is CASSYSSGFDYGYTF. CDR3 DNA: TGTGCCAGCAGTTACTCATCAGGGTTCGACTATGGCTACACCTTC.

This clone showed up many times. The chain carries TRBV3-1 and TRBJ1-2; TRBD1 is a possible D gene (6 bases). V was pared by 0 bases and J by 4 bases, with 9 bases between. The CDR3 has 14 amino acids. Germline V CDR1 and CDR2: LGHDT, YNNKEL (reference sequence). The CDR3 loop reads CASSQEDSSYGYTF. Here the CDR3 DNA reads TGTGCCAGCAGCCAAGAGGACAGTAGCTATGGCTACACCTTC.

This clone showed up many times. The J gene is TRBJ1-5, the V gene TRBV28; D call uncertain. With 5 bases removed from V and 2 bases from J, the gap between germline ends came to 13 bases. The CDR3 runs 15 residues. In germline, CDR1 is MDHEN, CDR2 SYDVKM. The chain's CDR3 is CASSTTTKGNQPQHF. The CDR3 nucleotides are TGTGCCAGCAGTACAACTACCAAGGGCAATCAGCCCCAGCATTTT. The variable domain in full, with the rest retrieved from reference TRBV28 and TRBJ1-5, is DVKVTQSSRYLVKRTGEKVFLECVQDMDHENMFWYRQDPGLGLRLIYFSYDVKMKEKGDIPEGYSVSREKKERFSLILESASTNQTSMYLCASSTTTKGNQPQHFGDGTRLSIL.

In its sample, this clone was seen a few times. V is TRBV2 and J is TRBJ2-5; TRBD2 matches 8 bases. The CDR3 runs to 16 residues. Trimming cost V 2 bases and J 2 bases; bases outside gene matches: 7. Germline V gene sequence: CDR1 SNHLY, CDR2 FYNNEI. CDR3: CASSERRGGGQETQYF. CDR3 nucleotide sequence: TGTGCCAGCAGTGAAAGGAGGGGCGGGGGGCAAGAGACCCAGTACTTC.

This clone was seen at least ten times. In DNA, the CDR3 is TGTGCCAGCAGCTTGGAGGGTAGCGGGGGTACAGATACGCAGTATTTT. Protein: CASSLEGSGGTDTQYF. The chain employs TRBV5-4 and TRBJ2-3, with 9 nucleotides matching TRBD2. This CDR3 region has 16 residues. Germline CDR1 SGHNT, CDR2 YYREEE (reference sequence). V was clipped by 0 bases and J by 3 bases; unmatched bases: 5. Looking up the rest from reference TRBV5-4 and TRBJ2-3 gives the full variable domain: ETGVTQSPTHLIKTRGQQVTLRCSSQSGHNTVSWYQQALGQGPQFIFQYYREEENGRGNFPPRFSGLQFPNYSSELNVNALELDDSALYLCASSLEGSGGTDTQYFGPGTRLTVL.

This clone was recorded many times. The chain uses TRBV10-3 and TRBJ1-1; tentative D call: TRBD1 (6 bases). The V gene's germline CDR1 is ENHRY and CDR2 SYGVKD. Trimming pared 0 bases from V and 6 bases from J, leaving 14 bases between. This CDR3 contains 15 residues. CDR3 loop: CAISESGGHRAEAFF. In nucleotides, the CDR3 is TGTGCCATCAGTGAGTCCGGGGGACATAGGGCTGAAGCTTTCTTT.